The 8 T cell receptor beta chains presented below share a single source sample, sequenced in a study of tumor-infiltrating lymphocytes in primary liver carcinoma. Co-extraction yielded RNA and DNA from 20-30 mg of unsorted bulk tissue. Production of TCR beta cDNA used around 460 ng total RNA together with a constant-region primer. ARM-PCR, slightly modified, supplied the TCR beta libraries through three nested multiplex PCR rounds. Forward primers for TRBV1-TRBV30 and a C-beta reverse primer served the first two PCR rounds, at 10 cycles each. TCRdb processed the multiplex PCR reads anew with MiXCR; each CDR3 protein has one entry. The sample yields 50,000 to 70,000 distinct CDR3 sequences, about two thirds seen once. The sample taken for sequencing was liver tumor tissue from sampling region 2. As for subset: tumor region T2, inferior pole. These receptors were obtained from a middle-aged man with primary liver carcinoma and hepatitis B virus infection.

Note on this clonotype: The missing conserved phenylalanine or tryptophan at the end of this CDR3 makes a read error likely. This chain links TRBV11-1 with TRBJ2-3; either TRBD1 or TRBD2 may fit D (5 bases each). The length of the CDR3 is 19 residues. Per the germline V gene, CDR1 is SGHAT and CDR2 is FQDESV (reference sequence). V was pared by 4 bases and J by 1 base, with 24 bases between. Here the CDR3 reads CASSSGGNSVGARTDTQYL. CDR3 bases: TGTGCCAGCAGCTCTGGGGGAAACTCTGTTGGAGCCCGCACAGATACGCAGTATCTT.

Points on this clonotype: A junction end diverges from the germline sequence, so it may reflect a read error. The chain has TRBV10-3 and TRBJ2-7; 8 nucleotides align to TRBD2. The germline V gene encodes CDR1 ENHRY and CDR2 SYGVKD. The length of the CDR3 is 19 residues. This CDR3 reads CVITKRSGLTGGFSYEQYF. The CDR3 DNA sequence: TGTGTCATCACTAAACGATCGGGACTAACGGGAGGGTTCTCCTACGAGCAGTACTTC.

About this clonotype itself: One junction end does not reproduce the germline sequence, and a read error may be involved. The V call is TRBV11-2, the J call TRBJ2-7; tentatively, D is TRBD2 (7 bases). CDR3 size: 18 residues. Germline CDR1 and CDR2: SGHAT and FQNNGV. The CDR3 coding sequence is TGTGCCAGCAGCTTATCCGTTGGACTAGGGGGAGGAGGGTACGAGCAATACTTC. Its protein product is CASSLSVGLGGGGYEQYF. The whole variable domain, filled in from reference TRBV11-2 and TRBJ2-7, reads EAGVAQSPRYKIIEKRQSVAFWCNPISGHATLYWYQQILGQGPKLLIQFQNNGVVDDSQLPKDRFSAERLKGVDSTLKIQPAKLEDSAVYLCASSLSVGLGGGGYEQYFGPGTRLTVT.

In regard to this clonotype: Given a much more abundant clone one base away, this may be a read error. This likely comes from a read error, as the CDR3 has no conserved phenylalanine or tryptophan at its end. The chain joins TRBV24-1 to TRBJ2-5; 9 bases fit TRBD1. The CDR3 totals 15 residues. V shed 5 bases, J shed 0 bases, and the junction held 3 bases outside the gene matches. CDR1 KGHDR and CDR2 SFDVKD come from the germline V gene. The CDR3 reads CATSGWTGDQETQYL. The CDR3 DNA follows: TGTGCCACCAGTGGTTGGACAGGGGACCAAGAGACCCAGTACTTA.

Comment on this clonotype: The missing conserved phenylalanine or tryptophan at the end of this CDR3 makes a read error likely. The V gene is TRBV11-1, the J gene TRBJ1-6; D may be TRBD1 (5 bases). The CDR3 is 13 residues long. In germline, CDR1 is SGHAT, CDR2 FQDESV (reference sequence). The CDR3: CASSRTLVSLLHL. As DNA, the CDR3 is TGTGCCAGCAGCCGGACACTGGTTTCACTCCTCCACTTG.

The chain uses TRBV4-2 and TRBJ2-1, with a weak D call TRBD2 (5 bases). Between the trimmed V and J ends, which lost 1 base and 8 bases, there was a span of 12 bases. The length of the CDR3 is 14 residues. Germline V gene sequence: CDR1 LGHNA, CDR2 YNFKEQ. Written as DNA, the CDR3 is TGTGCCAGCAGCCAAGCTCTCAGAGCGGATGAGCAGTTCTTC. It is translated as CASSQALRADEQFF.

This clonotype was seen once. The final CDR3 position lacks the conserved phenylalanine or tryptophan, pointing to a likely read error. Because the CDR3's place on the DNA is in doubt, the DNA is left out and the CDR3 is given as listed by TCRdb. The chain has TRBV6-2 or TRBV6-3 and TRBJ2-1; the table's D gene call, TRBD2, was not cross checked with the DNA. The CDR3 adds up to 12 amino acids, both ends counted. Germline V gene sequence: CDR1 MNHEY, CDR2 SVGEGT. CDR3: CASSSNPRLGFL.

The chain combines TRBV21-1 with TRBJ2-1; the D call TRBD2 from the table was never checked on the DNA. TRBV21-1 is shown as a pseudogene. The CDR3 runs to 19 residues. Here the CDR3 reads CASSPEGALPRSSYNEQFF. As DNA, the CDR3 is TGTGCCAGCAGCCCTGAAGGGGCACTCCCCCGAAGCTCCTACAATGAGCAGTTCTTC.